What follows describes a single T cell receptor (beta chain). CDR1 is SNHLY, CDR2 FYNNEI, per germline. This CDR3 comprises 15 residues. Between the trimmed V and J ends, which lost 7 bases and 7 bases, there was a span of 20 bases. The source of the sample is a study of T-cell reconstitution after alpha-beta-depleted transplantation in children. Unique molecular identifiers were used in preparing the TCRbeta library. TCRdb re-called the PCR reads with MiXCR, one entry per CDR3 protein. The sample carries approximately 240,000 distinct CDR3 sequences, roughly a tenth recorded once. The specimen was PBMCs from the stem cell graft donor, collected from the stem cell graft. The clonotype originates from a human donor who donated a stem cell graft to a child with acute lymphoblastic leukemia. The rearrangement links TRBV2 to TRBJ1-5, with D tentatively TRBD1 (5 bases). The CDR3 DNA reads TGTGCCAGCACCCTAAGGGCAGGGATTCGACAGCCCCAGCATTTT. Translated: CASTLRAGIRQPQHF. Drawing the rest from reference TRBV2 and TRBJ1-5, the complete variable domain is EPEVTQTPSHQVTQMGQEVILRCVPISNHLYFYWYRQILGQKVEFLVSFYNNEISEKSEIFDDQFSVERPDGSNFTLKIRSTKLEDSAMYFCASTLRAGIRQPQHFGDGTRLSIL.